These 21 T cell receptor beta chains were sequenced from one sample in a study of blood T cell repertoires in COVID-19. Generated by immunoSEQ multiplex PCR, the TCRdb table keeps only in-frame clones and is missing some. The sample holds roughly 400,000 clones, more than 85% seen once. The specimen was PBMCs or T cells enriched from blood (not recorded which). These receptors were collected from a woman aged 35 to 49 who had been exposed to COVID-19.

V usage is TRBV10-2 and J usage is TRBJ2-3, with 9 bases lining up with TRBD1. This CDR3 has 16 residues. Germline CDR1 is WSHSY and CDR2 is SAAADI. Trimming removed 5 bases from V and 2 bases from J; junction bases left unmatched: 8. The DNA of the CDR3 is TGCGCCAGCAGTCTAGGACAGGGGTCGACCACAGATACGCAGTATTTT. Amino acid sequence: CASSLGQGSTTDTQYF.

V usage is TRBV7-9 and J usage is TRBJ2-5; 11 nucleotides line up with TRBD1. V shed 5 bases and J 1 base; nucleotides not matched to a gene: 0. CDR1 and CDR2 (germline): SEHNR, FQNEAQ (reference sequence). This CDR3 spans 14 amino acids. The CDR3 protein is CASSGTGGQETQYF. The CDR3, as DNA: TGTGCCAGCAGCGGGACAGGGGGCCAAGAGACCCAGTACTTC.

The chain is built from TRBV5-1 and TRBJ1-6, with TRBD1 matching 7 bases. From germline, CDR1 is SGHRS and CDR2 YFSETQ. The CDR3 runs to 14 residues. The trim removed 2 bases at V and 6 bases at J, leaving 2 bases unmatched. For the CDR3, the DNA is TGCGCCAGCAGCTTAACAGGGGTTAATTCACCCCTCCACTTT. Translating it yields CASSLTGVNSPLHF.

The chain has TRBV7-8 and TRBJ1-1; TRBD1 matches 7 bases. The CDR3 has 14 amino acids. Germline V CDR1 and CDR2: SGHVS, FQNEAQ. The V segment lost 4 bases and the J segment 6 bases; nucleotides outside the gene matches: 8. CDR3 DNA sequence: TGTGCCAGCAGCTCCACCGACAGGGCGGCTGAAGCTTTCTTT. Amino acids: CASSSTDRAAEAFF.

This clone came up once. The chain links TRBV2 to TRBJ2-7; perhaps TRBD1 as D (6 bases). V lost 7 bases to trimming and J lost 2 bases, with 21 bases between them. The CDR3 has 16 amino acids. CDR1 is SNHLY and CDR2 is FYNNEI in the germline V gene. The CDR3 coding sequence is TGTGCCAGCACCTTCGAGGCGCGGGCAGGGGCCTACGAGCAGTACTTC. As protein: CASTFEARAGAYEQYF.

The chain combines TRBV18 with TRBJ1-1; D may be TRBD1 (5 bases). V lost 3 bases and J lost 1, with 15 bases in between. This CDR3 spans 16 amino acids. From germline, CDR1 is KGHSH and CDR2 LQKENI. DNA of the CDR3: TGTGCCAGCTCACCGCTTTCTCGGGGGACGAACACTGAAGCTTTCTTT. Protein: CASSPLSRGTNTEAFF.

The rearrangement joins TRBV29-1 to TRBJ2-5; TRBD2 agrees at 8 bases. The length of the CDR3 is 15 residues. The V segment lost 5 bases and the J segment 1 base; nucleotides outside the gene matches: 9. Germline V gene sequence: CDR1 SQVTM, CDR2 ANQGSEA. CDR3 coding DNA: TGCAGCGTTCGGCATGGCGGGGGGACCCAAGAGACCCAGTACTTC. It encodes CSVRHGGGTQETQYF.

The chain recombines TRBV3-1 (or the pseudogene TRBV3-2) with TRBJ2-7; the match to TRBD2 covers 13 bases. The germline CDR1 and CDR2 sequences are LGHDT and YNNKEL (reference sequence). The CDR3 runs to 17 residues. J was trimmed by 2 bases and V by 4 bases; bases with no gene match: 8. CDR3 DNA: TGTGCCAGCAGCCGTACTAGCGGGAGGGCCATGACCTACGAGCAGTACTTC. Protein product: CASSRTSGRAMTYEQYF.

The chain couples TRBV19 to TRBJ1-6; no definite D call. There are 14 residues in the CDR3. CDR1 and CDR2 from the germline V gene are LNHDA and SQIVND (reference sequence). The ends were cut back, 5 bases at V and 11 bases at J, with 16 bases in the middle. The CDR3 protein is CASSLGSSFTPLHF. CDR3 in DNA: TGTGCCAGTAGTCTAGGGAGTAGTTTTACACCCCTCCACTTT.

The CDR3 nucleotides are TGTGCCAGCAGCCCTTCTCGGGACAGCTGGAATCAGCCCCAGCATTTT. It codes for CASSPSRDSWNQPQHF. The V call is TRBV5-6, the J call TRBJ1-5; 7 bases map to TRBD1. CDR1 SGHDT and CDR2 YYEEEE come from the germline V gene. The CDR3 has 16 amino acids. V shed 4 bases and J 4 bases; nucleotides not matched to a gene: 11.

This chain joins TRBV7-8 and TRBJ2-1; D is perhaps TRBD1 (5 bases). Trimming took off 7 bases at V and 7 bases at J, with 20 bases between the two ends. CDR3 length: 15 amino acids. Germline V gene data show CDR1 as SGHVS and CDR2 as FQNEAQ. CDR3 bases: TGTGCCAGCAAAGATACTCCAGGGATTAATAATGAGCAGTTCTTC. It translates to CASKDTPGINNEQFF.

The J gene is TRBJ1-5, the V gene TRBV27, with no clear D. The CDR3 covers 13 residues. The V end was cut by 5 bases, the J end by 5 bases, with 10 bases between. Germline V CDR1 and CDR2: MNHEY, SMNVEV (reference sequence). CDR3 sequence (DNA): TGTGCCAGCAGTGCGCAGCGAGATCAGCCCCAGCATTTT. It codes for CASSAQRDQPQHF.

The genes are TRBV7-2 and TRBJ1-1; unclear D gene. This CDR3 region has 13 residues. V was trimmed by 1 base and J by 7 bases, leaving 10 bases between them. Germline values: CDR1 SGHTA, CDR2 FQGNSA. The CDR3 sequence is CASSLDLANEAFF. CDR3 DNA sequence: TGTGCCAGCAGCTTAGATCTTGCTAATGAAGCTTTCTTT.

The chain carries TRBV27 and TRBJ1-1, with D perhaps TRBD1 (6 bases). The CDR3 totals 16 residues. V was clipped by 1 base and J by 4 bases, with 16 bases between them. Per germline, CDR1 MNHEY and CDR2 SMNVEV (reference sequence). The CDR3 reads CASSLFRTDKPTEAFF. The DNA for the CDR3 is TGTGCCAGCAGTTTATTTCGGACAGATAAGCCCACTGAAGCTTTCTTT.

The gene calls are TRBV27 and TRBJ2-2; 7 bases are shared with TRBD1. CDR1 and CDR2 from the germline V gene are MNHEY and SMNVEV (reference sequence). Trimming at V came to 8 bases and at J to 4 bases, leaving 7 bases not matched to a gene. This CDR3 has 14 amino acids. The CDR3 here is CASSRDRATGELFF. The CDR3 nucleotides read TGTGCCAGCTCCCGCGACAGGGCCACCGGGGAGCTGTTTTTT.

This clone was seen only once. The V gene is TRBV11-3, the J gene TRBJ2-7, with D unclear. The CDR3 consists of 13 residues. Per germline, CDR1 SGHNT and CDR2 YENEEA. V was clipped by 1 base and J by 1 base, with 5 bases between them. The CDR3, as DNA: TGTGCCAGCAGCTTAGGACAATCCTACGAGCAGTACTTC. It yields the protein CASSLGQSYEQYF.

The genes are TRBV7-2 and TRBJ1-6; D unclear. The V end lost 4 bases, the J end lost 2 bases, and 15 bases lay between the germline ends. From germline, CDR1 is SGHTA and CDR2 FQGNSA. The CDR3 has 17 residues. The CDR3 is CASSSALSGAYNSPLHF. In DNA form, the CDR3 reads TGTGCCAGCAGCTCGGCCTTGTCAGGCGCCTATAATTCACCCCTCCACTTT.

CDR3 bases: TGTGCCAGCAGCTTCGAGAGAGGGTCTGGAAACACCATATATTTT. Amino acids: CASSFERGSGNTIYF. The chain couples TRBV11-3 to TRBJ1-3, with no clear D. Trimming removed 3 bases at V and 1 base at J, with 10 bases between. The CDR3 consists of 15 residues. Germline-derived CDR1 and CDR2 are SGHNT and YENEEA. The full variable domain, its missing parts supplied by reference TRBV11-3 and TRBJ1-3, is EAGVVQSPRYKIIEKKQPVAFWCNPISGHNTLYWYLQNLGQGPELLIRYENEEAVDDSQLPKDRFSAERLKGVDSTLKIQPAELGDSAVYLCASSFERGSGNTIYFGEGSWLTVV.

The chain combines TRBV6-5 with TRBJ1-1; the D gene is possibly TRBD1 (6 bases). The CDR3 runs to 12 residues. V lost 10 bases to trimming and J lost 1 base, with 10 bases between them. CDR1 is MNHEY, CDR2 SVGAGI, per germline. Here the CDR3 DNA reads TGTGCCACCTCGACAGGGAACACTGAAGCTTTCTTT. It is translated as CATSTGNTEAFF.

The chain is built from TRBV5-8 and TRBJ1-2; 7 bases line up with TRBD1. V lost 5 bases to trimming and J lost 3 bases; unmatched junction nucleotides: 10. The CDR3 is made up of 15 amino acids. The germline CDR1 and CDR2 sequences are SGHTS and YDEGEE. CDR3 in amino acids: CASRTTGVNHYGYTF. CDR3 nucleotides: TGTGCCAGCAGGACAACAGGGGTGAATCACTATGGCTACACCTTC.

This rearrangement joins TRBV18 to TRBJ1-2, with TRBD1 as a possible D gene (5 bases). The length of the CDR3 is 13 residues. The germline CDR1 and CDR2 sequences are KGHSH and LQKENI. Deletions cut 6 bases from V and 8 bases from J, with 16 bases between. CDR3 amino acids: CASSPPGQQGYTF. The CDR3 bases are TGTGCCAGCTCGCCCCCAGGGCAACAAGGCTACACCTTC.